This TCR beta chain was observed in a study of spatial heterogeneity in lung cancer. Germline CDR1 is SNHLY and CDR2 is FYNNEI. Between the trimmed V and J ends, which lost 3 bases and 5 bases, there was a span of 14 bases. This CDR3 has 15 amino acids. Within the sample, this clonotype is medium-sized. Antigen unknown. MiXCR, applied by TCRdb to the 5' RACE reads, yields one record per CDR3 protein. The data show some 7,000 distinct CDR3 sequences, with 3% to 4% seen just once and roughly 15% held by the top ten. Regarding the study as a whole: It was found that expanded intratumoral alpha and beta TCR counts tracked tumor mutation counts.

Sample time point: sample taken at primary tumor resection. The V call is TRBV2, the J call TRBJ2-1, with D possibly being TRBD1 (6 bases). The sequence came from a male donor with early-stage non-small cell lung cancer. This specimen was lung tumor tissue, taken at surgery. CDR3 DNA: TGTGCCAGCAGTGATCTAGGCCAGGGGAACAATGAGCAGTTCTTC. Its protein product is CASSDLGQGNNEQFF. The variable domain in full, completed from reference TRBV2 and TRBJ2-1, reads EPEVTQTPSHQVTQMGQEVILRCVPISNHLYFYWYRQILGQKVEFLVSFYNNEISEKSEIFDDQFSVERPDGSNFTLKIRSTKLEDSAMYFCASSDLGQGNNEQFFGPGTRLTVL.